A selection of T cell receptor beta chains follows, all from one sample in a study of shared T cell receptors in the human thymus. Using immunoSEQ multiplex PCR, the repertoire was profiled, and TCRdb retains in-frame clones only, with some absent. The table includes 500,000 to 550,000 clones, more than 75% detected once. These data were also filed under a second study, of human thymus T cells.

The specimen was thymocytes. Receptors were obtained from a boy under two years old with a congenital heart defect. CDR3s include the opening cysteine and the closing phenylalanine or tryptophan. A D gene is named only where the DNA matches it firmly. Some rows mark clone size as missing; the rest say once, few, many or name a class of expanded clone.

clone_size: NA
j_call: TRBJ2-1
cdr3_length: 18
d_call: TRBD1
v_call: TRBV4-3
cdr3_nt: TGCGCCAGCAGCCAAGGTCTCGGGACAGGCTTTCCGGGCAATGAGCAGTTCTTC
cdr3_aa: CASSQGLGTGFPGNEQFF

clone_size: NA
j_call: TRBJ2-7
cdr3_length: 13
d_call: NA
v_call: TRBV2
cdr3_nt: TGTGCCAGCAGTGTGGAGACAGCCTACGAGCAGTACTTC
cdr3_aa: CASSVETAYEQYF

clone_size: once
j_call: TRBJ1-2
cdr3_length: 13
d_call: NA
v_call: TRBV5-6
cdr3_nt: TGTGCCAGCATTTGGGGAGGGGGTTATGGCTACACCTTC
cdr3_aa: CASIWGGGYGYTF

clone_size: once
j_call: TRBJ1-1
cdr3_length: 14
d_call: TRBD1
v_call: TRBV28
cdr3_nt: TGTGCCAGCTGGGGGAGGACAGGGTACACTGAAGCTTTCTTT
cdr3_aa: CASWGRTGYTEAFF

clone_size: NA
j_call: TRBJ1-1
cdr3_length: 16
d_call: TRBD1
v_call: TRBV5-6
cdr3_nt: TGTGCCAGCAGCCGAGGGACAGCTGACAGGAACACTGAAGCTTTCTTT
cdr3_aa: CASSRGTADRNTEAFF

clone_size: NA
j_call: TRBJ1-1
cdr3_length: 14
d_call: NA
v_call: TRBV2
cdr3_nt: TGTGCCAGCAGTGCAGGGTCAGCGAACACTGAAGCTTTCTTT
cdr3_aa: CASSAGSANTEAFF

clone_size: NA
j_call: TRBJ1-5
cdr3_length: 17
d_call: NA
v_call: TRBV12-5
cdr3_nt: TGTGCTAGTGGTTTGATAGCCAGGGGCTTGGGGAATCAGCCCCAGCATTTT
cdr3_aa: CASGLIARGLGNQPQHF

clone_size: NA
j_call: TRBJ1-4
cdr3_length: 18
d_call: TRBD1
v_call: TRBV25-1
cdr3_nt: TGTGCCAGCAGTTACGGAGGAGGTCAGGGGGCCGGTAATGAAAAACTGTTTTTT
cdr3_aa: CASSYGGGQGAGNEKLFF

clone_size: NA
j_call: TRBJ1-2
cdr3_length: 16
d_call: NA
v_call: TRBV7-2
cdr3_nt: TGTGCCAGCAGCCCCCTAGTGGCAGGGGCGATGGATGGCTACACCTTC
cdr3_aa: CASSPLVAGAMDGYTF

clone_size: NA
j_call: TRBJ2-3
cdr3_length: 16
d_call: TRBD2
v_call: TRBV7-9
cdr3_nt: TGTGCCAGCAGCCCCTATCGGGGGAGGGCCCCGGATACGCAGTATTTT
cdr3_aa: CASSPYRGRAPDTQYF

clone_size: NA
j_call: TRBJ2-1
cdr3_length: 17
d_call: TRBD2
v_call: TRBV5-1
cdr3_nt: TGCGCCAGCAGCTTGTTCTTAGCGGGAGTATCGAGCAATGAGCAGTTCTTC
cdr3_aa: CASSLFLAGVSSNEQFF

clone_size: NA
j_call: TRBJ1-2
cdr3_length: 11
d_call: NA
v_call: TRBV5-1
cdr3_nt: TGCGCCAGCAGGGGGGGCTATGGCTACACCTTC
cdr3_aa: CASRGGYGYTF

clone_size: NA
j_call: TRBJ1-2
cdr3_length: 12
d_call: NA
v_call: TRBV30
cdr3_nt: TGTGCCTGGAAGGGTAGGGGTTATGGCTACACCTTC
cdr3_aa: CAWKGRGYGYTF

clone_size: few
j_call: TRBJ2-7
cdr3_length: 14
d_call: TRBD2
v_call: TRBV9
cdr3_nt: TGTGCCAGCAGCTTAGCGGGAGGGCCTAGCGAGCAGTACTTC
cdr3_aa: CASSLAGGPSEQYF

clone_size: NA
j_call: TRBJ2-1
cdr3_length: 14
d_call: TRBD2
v_call: TRBV4-3
cdr3_nt: TGCGCCAGTTCCAAGAGGGGAGGGCCGCATGAGCAGTTCTTC
cdr3_aa: CASSKRGGPHEQFF

clone_size: once
j_call: TRBJ2-5
cdr3_length: 13
d_call: NA
v_call: TRBV7-9
cdr3_nt: TGTGCCAGCGTTCGGGGTTTTCAAGAGACCCAGTACTTC
cdr3_aa: CASVRGFQETQYF

clone_size: NA
j_call: TRBJ2-1
cdr3_length: 17
d_call: TRBD2
v_call: TRBV5-1
cdr3_nt: TGCGCCAGCAGCGATGGGGCTAGCGGGCGCTCCTACAATGAGCAGTTCTTC
cdr3_aa: CASSDGASGRSYNEQFF

clone_size: NA
j_call: TRBJ2-7
cdr3_length: 16
d_call: NA
v_call: TRBV6-1
cdr3_nt: TGTGCCAGCAGTGACCCCCCAGGGTCCTGGGTCTACGAGCAGTACTTC
cdr3_aa: CASSDPPGSWVYEQYF

clone_size: NA
j_call: TRBJ2-5
cdr3_length: 16
d_call: NA
v_call: TRBV18
cdr3_nt: TGTGCCAGCTCACCAGGGGACTCCGGGTCACAAGAGACCCAGTACTTC
cdr3_aa: CASSPGDSGSQETQYF

clone_size: NA
j_call: TRBJ2-3
cdr3_length: 18
d_call: TRBD1
v_call: TRBV15
cdr3_nt: TGTGCCACCAGCAGAGAGAGGGAGGGACAGGGACACACAGATACGCAGTATTTT
cdr3_aa: CATSREREGQGHTDTQYF

clone_size: NA
j_call: TRBJ2-1
cdr3_length: 14
d_call: NA
v_call: TRBV29-1
cdr3_nt: TGCAGCGTTAACTGGGCCCCGATCTACAATGAGCAGTTCTTC
cdr3_aa: CSVNWAPIYNEQFF

clone_size: NA
j_call: TRBJ1-1
cdr3_length: 13
d_call: NA
v_call: TRBV29-1
cdr3_nt: TGCAGCGTTTCGGGGGAAATGAACACTGAAGCTTTCTTT
cdr3_aa: CSVSGEMNTEAFF

clone_size: few
j_call: TRBJ2-2
cdr3_length: 17
d_call: TRBD2
v_call: TRBV14
cdr3_nt: TGTGCCAGCAGCCGCTTAGCGGGAGGGCCTCGCACCGGGGAGCTGTTTTTT
cdr3_aa: CASSRLAGGPRTGELFF

clone_size: NA
j_call: TRBJ2-1
cdr3_length: 15
d_call: TRBD2
v_call: TRBV5-8
cdr3_nt: TGTGCCAGCAGCGTAGGGACTAGCGGTGAAGATGAGCAGTTCTTC
cdr3_aa: CASSVGTSGEDEQFF

clone_size: NA
j_call: TRBJ2-2
cdr3_length: 19
d_call: TRBD2
v_call: TRBV19
cdr3_nt: TGTGCCAGTTTTAACGGTGGACTAGCGGGAGGACTGAACACCGGGGAGCTGTTTTTT
cdr3_aa: CASFNGGLAGGLNTGELFF

clone_size: few
j_call: TRBJ2-2
cdr3_length: 15
d_call: NA
v_call: TRBV27
cdr3_nt: TGTGCCAGCAGGAACGGGAGATGTAACACCGGGGAGCTGTTTTTT
cdr3_aa: CASRNGRCNTGELFF

clone_size: once
j_call: TRBJ2-7
cdr3_length: 14
d_call: TRBD2
v_call: TRBV6-5
cdr3_nt: TGTGCCAGCAGTCCACGGACTAGTCCTTACGAGCAGTACTTC
cdr3_aa: CASSPRTSPYEQYF

clone_size: once
j_call: TRBJ2-7
cdr3_length: 15
d_call: NA
v_call: TRBV6-1
cdr3_nt: TGTGCCAGCAGAAGATATCAACAGGGCTCCTACGAGCAGTACTTC
cdr3_aa: CASRRYQQGSYEQYF

clone_size: NA
j_call: TRBJ2-7
cdr3_length: 15
d_call: NA
v_call: TRBV6-1
cdr3_nt: TGTGCCAGCAGTGAGGGGAGGGGGTACGACGACGAGCAGTACTTC
cdr3_aa: CASSEGRGYDDEQYF

clone_size: NA
j_call: TRBJ2-2
cdr3_length: 18
d_call: TRBD2
v_call: TRBV5-1
cdr3_nt: TGCGCCAACAGAAAGTTAACTAGCGGGAGGGCGAGGTACGGGGAGCTGTTTTTT
cdr3_aa: CANRKLTSGRARYGELFF

clone_size: NA
j_call: TRBJ2-5
cdr3_length: 15
d_call: NA
v_call: TRBV28
cdr3_nt: TGTGCCAGCAGCGCCCCGAGTATAGCGCGGGAGACCCAGTACTTC
cdr3_aa: CASSAPSIARETQYF

clone_size: NA
j_call: TRBJ2-5
cdr3_length: 13
d_call: NA
v_call: TRBV23-1
cdr3_nt: TGCGCCAGCAGTCAACAGGGGCCAGAGACCCAGTACTTC
cdr3_aa: CASSQQGPETQYF

clone_size: NA
j_call: TRBJ1-3
cdr3_length: 16
d_call: TRBD1
v_call: TRBV10-3
cdr3_nt: TGTGCCATCAGCTCAGGAGGGGGCCCTGCTGGAAACACCATATATTTT
cdr3_aa: CAISSGGGPAGNTIYF

clone_size: NA
j_call: TRBJ1-1
cdr3_length: 12
d_call: NA
v_call: TRBV30
cdr3_nt: TGTGCCTGGGGAGGGTCTAACACTGAAGCTTTCTTT
cdr3_aa: CAWGGSNTEAFF

clone_size: NA
j_call: TRBJ2-7
cdr3_length: 15
d_call: TRBD1
v_call: TRBV30
cdr3_nt: TGTGCCTGGACCGAACTCCCGGGACAGAGCTACGAGCAGTACTTC
cdr3_aa: CAWTELPGQSYEQYF

clone_size: NA
j_call: TRBJ1-2
cdr3_length: 12
d_call: NA
v_call: TRBV25-1
cdr3_nt: TGTGCCAGCGTGGGGGGTAAGGATGGCTACACCTTC
cdr3_aa: CASVGGKDGYTF

clone_size: NA
j_call: TRBJ2-7
cdr3_length: 15
d_call: NA
v_call: TRBV7-2
cdr3_nt: TGTGCCAGCAGCTTAGTAGTAGCTCCATCCTACGAGCAGTACTTC
cdr3_aa: CASSLVVAPSYEQYF

clone_size: NA
j_call: TRBJ2-1
cdr3_length: 11
d_call: NA
v_call: TRBV7-9
cdr3_nt: TGTGCCAGCAGCTTAATCTATGAGCAGTTCTTC
cdr3_aa: CASSLIYEQFF

clone_size: few
j_call: TRBJ2-2
cdr3_length: 19
d_call: TRBD2
v_call: TRBV2
cdr3_nt: TGTGCCAGCAGTGAAGCCTTTCTAGCGGGGGAGGCGGACACCGGGGAGCTGTTTTTT
cdr3_aa: CASSEAFLAGEADTGELFF

clone_size: NA
j_call: TRBJ2-7
cdr3_length: 13
d_call: NA
v_call: TRBV28
cdr3_nt: TGTGCCAGCAGGCCGGGAGCGCGAAGGGAGCAGTACTTC
cdr3_aa: CASRPGARREQYF

clone_size: NA
j_call: TRBJ2-7
cdr3_length: 14
d_call: NA
v_call: TRBV7-2
cdr3_nt: TGTGCCAGCAGCTTAGCGGGCCGCCCCTACGAGCAGTACTTC
cdr3_aa: CASSLAGRPYEQYF

clone_size: NA
j_call: TRBJ2-7
cdr3_length: 14
d_call: TRBD2
v_call: TRBV29-1
cdr3_nt: TGCAGCGTGGCGGGACTAGCGGAGTCCTACGAGCAGTACTTC
cdr3_aa: CSVAGLAESYEQYF

clone_size: NA
j_call: TRBJ1-2
cdr3_length: 15
d_call: NA
v_call: TRBV11-2
cdr3_nt: TGTGCCAGCAGCTTAGAACCCCTGACAGGCGATGGCTACACCTTC
cdr3_aa: CASSLEPLTGDGYTF

clone_size: few
j_call: TRBJ1-1
cdr3_length: 17
d_call: NA
v_call: TRBV6-1
cdr3_nt: TGTGCCAGCAGTGAAGCCCGGGTCAGGGGTTGGAACACTGAAGCTTTCTTT
cdr3_aa: CASSEARVRGWNTEAFF

clone_size: few
j_call: TRBJ2-1
cdr3_length: 17
d_call: NA
v_call: TRBV4-3
cdr3_nt: TGCGCCAGCAGCCTAAGTGGGAGCGGGAAGGGGGACAATGAGCAGTTCTTC
cdr3_aa: CASSLSGSGKGDNEQFF

clone_size: NA
j_call: TRBJ2-3
cdr3_length: 15
d_call: TRBD1
v_call: TRBV5-6
cdr3_nt: TGTGCCAGCAGGAAGACCGGGACAGATACAGATACGCAGTATTTT
cdr3_aa: CASRKTGTDTDTQYF

clone_size: NA
j_call: TRBJ2-7
cdr3_length: 13
d_call: NA
v_call: TRBV11-3
cdr3_nt: TGTGCCAGCAGCTTAGGGCCTCCCTACGAGCAGTACTTC
cdr3_aa: CASSLGPPYEQYF

clone_size: NA
j_call: TRBJ2-2
cdr3_length: 18
d_call: TRBD2
v_call: TRBV15
cdr3_nt: TGTGCCACCAGCAGAGTGGGGGGACTAGCGGGGGTCACCGGGGAGCTGTTTTTT
cdr3_aa: CATSRVGGLAGVTGELFF

clone_size: NA
j_call: TRBJ2-5
cdr3_length: 16
d_call: NA
v_call: TRBV21-1
cdr3_nt: TGTGCCAGCAGTCGACAGGGGAAGAGTGGAGGGGAGACCCAGTACTTC
cdr3_aa: CASSRQGKSGGETQYF

clone_size: NA
j_call: TRBJ2-7
cdr3_length: 13
d_call: TRBD2
v_call: TRBV5-6
cdr3_nt: TGTGCCAGCAGCCCGAGGGAGGGAGCCGAGCAGTACTTC
cdr3_aa: CASSPREGAEQYF

clone_size: NA
j_call: TRBJ1-2
cdr3_length: 16
d_call: NA
v_call: TRBV27
cdr3_nt: TGTGCCAGCAGTTTATCGACCCAGCCAGGGGTCGAGGGCTACACCTTC
cdr3_aa: CASSLSTQPGVEGYTF

clone_size: NA
j_call: TRBJ1-4
cdr3_length: 17
d_call: NA
v_call: TRBV4-3
cdr3_nt: TGCGCCAGCAGCCAAGCCGGGGGAAGTATTGAGGATGAAAAACTGTTTTTT
cdr3_aa: CASSQAGGSIEDEKLFF

clone_size: NA
j_call: TRBJ2-7
cdr3_length: 16
d_call: NA
v_call: TRBV23-1
cdr3_nt: TGCGCCAGCAGTTCATCCTGCCAAGAGGCTTATGGGGAGCAGTACTTC
cdr3_aa: CASSSSCQEAYGEQYF

clone_size: NA
j_call: TRBJ1-5
cdr3_length: 15
d_call: NA
v_call: TRBV27
cdr3_nt: TGTGCCAGCAGTTTGAATTCGGGGAGAGGCCAGCCCCAGCATTTT
cdr3_aa: CASSLNSGRGQPQHF

clone_size: NA
j_call: TRBJ2-7
cdr3_length: 14
d_call: TRBD1
v_call: TRBV27
cdr3_nt: TGTGCCAGCAGGGGACAGGGGGCCGGCTACGAGCAGTACTTC
cdr3_aa: CASRGQGAGYEQYF

clone_size: few
j_call: TRBJ2-3
cdr3_length: 16
d_call: TRBD2
v_call: TRBV7-2
cdr3_nt: TGTGCCAGCAGCACCGCGCGGGGGATTAGCACAGATACGCAGTATTTT
cdr3_aa: CASSTARGISTDTQYF

clone_size: NA
j_call: TRBJ2-7
cdr3_length: 15
d_call: TRBD1
v_call: TRBV28
cdr3_nt: TGTGCCAGCAGTTCCCAAAGGACAGGGGCATACGAGCAGTACTTC
cdr3_aa: CASSSQRTGAYEQYF